This passage covers 13 T cell receptor beta chains from one sample sequenced in a study of blood T cell repertoires in COVID-19 (dated by TCRdb to 2019 to 2021). Libraries were prepared through the immunoSEQ multiplex PCR assay. Here the immuneACCESS table is served through TCRdb, limited to in-frame sequences with V and J called. Missing clones are a known gap in these copies; in checked studies unresolved V genes cover under half, and the rest lacks a known reason. The sample table contains fewer than 250,000 clones; only one count was recorded for around nine tenths of them. The ten biggest clones cover around 1.5% of the sample. Specimen: peripheral blood. The receptor set was obtained from a woman in her sixties or seventies who had recovered from COVID-19.

This clone was found once. The DNA for the CDR3 is TGTGCCAGTAGTATAGGGGGTGGGACAGGGAGTGTCTACGAGCAGTACTTC. It specifies CASSIGGGTGSVYEQYF. This sequence joins TRBV19 and TRBJ2-7, with TRBD1 matching 9 bases. J gave up 3 bases and V 1 base, and 10 bases lay outside the gene matches. CDR3 length: 17 amino acids. Germline CDR1 and CDR2: LNHDA and SQIVND (reference sequence).

The gene calls are TRBV7-2 and TRBJ2-1, with 12 positions matching TRBD2. V lost 6 bases, J lost 8 bases, and 8 bases stayed unmatched. The CDR3 is made up of 15 amino acids. Germline CDR1 SGHTA, CDR2 FQGNSA. The CDR3 is CASSLAGGRSDEQFF. CDR3 coding DNA: TGTGCCAGCAGTCTAGCGGGGGGGAGATCTGATGAGCAGTTCTTC.

The genes are TRBV7-2 and TRBJ2-7, with D maybe TRBD2 (5 bases). CDR1 and CDR2 (germline): SGHTA, FQGNSA. V dropped 5 bases and J dropped 9 bases, with 17 bases sitting between them. This CDR3 has 13 residues. The CDR3 nucleotides read TGTGCCAGCAGCCCGCCAGAGGGCGGCGGGCAGTACTTC. Translating it yields CASSPPEGGGQYF.

The chain links TRBV18 to TRBJ2-5, with D maybe TRBD1 (5 bases). Trimming stripped 6 bases from V and 2 bases from J, with 13 bases between. CDR1 and CDR2 (germline): KGHSH, LQKENI. The length of the CDR3 is 14 residues. CDR3 sequence reads: CASSQRGSQETQYF. The CDR3 DNA reads TGTGCCAGCTCGCAAAGGGGCAGTCAAGAGACCCAGTACTTC.

The chain employs TRBV7-9 and TRBJ2-2; possible D gene TRBD1, 6 bases. The CDR3 sequence is 14 residues long. V lost 8 bases and J 6 bases, leaving 16 bases between the germline ends. Germline CDR1 SEHNR, CDR2 FQNEAQ (reference sequence). The CDR3 is CASRRAAGAGELFF. The CDR3 DNA is TGTGCCAGCCGAAGGGCCGCAGGGGCCGGGGAGCTGTTTTTT.

On this clone itself: The junction shows a germline mismatch at one end, possibly a read error. The chain combines TRBV6-1 with TRBJ2-7, with D maybe TRBD1 (6 bases). CDR3 size: 14 residues. Germline V gene sequence: CDR1 MNHNS, CDR2 SASEGT. In DNA form, the CDR3 reads TGTGCCAGCAGCGAAGGACAGTTTTCCTACGAGCAGTACTTC. Its protein product is CASSEGQFSYEQYF.

J is TRBJ1-2 and V is TRBV10-3; 7 positions agree with TRBD1. Germline V lookup: CDR1 ENHRY, CDR2 SYGVKD. The CDR3 sequence is 17 residues long. V shed 6 bases, J shed 6 bases, and the junction held 19 bases outside the gene matches. The CDR3 protein is CAISPWVGQGDNDGYTF. The DNA for the CDR3 is TGTGCCATCAGCCCGTGGGTCGGGCAGGGGGACAACGATGGCTACACCTTC.

The V call is TRBV9, the J call TRBJ2-7; 8 bases agree with TRBD2. CDR3 length equals 14 residues. Germline V gives CDR1 SGDLS, CDR2 YYNGEE. V was pared by 4 bases and J by 5 bases, with 8 bases of the junction left unmatched. CDR3 sequence reads: CASSPRGSGDEQYF. The CDR3 region has the DNA TGTGCCAGCAGCCCCAGGGGTAGCGGGGACGAGCAGTACTTC.

This chain connects TRBV5-6 to TRBJ1-2; 10 bases map to TRBD1. The V gene's germline CDR1 is SGHDT and CDR2 YYEEEE. With V trimmed by 4 bases and J by 5 bases, 5 bases remained unmatched. This CDR3 is 14 amino acids long. For the CDR3, the DNA is TGTGCCAGCAGCCGGGACAGGGGCTTATATGGCTACACCTTC. It specifies CASSRDRGLYGYTF. Complete variable domain (other parts from reference TRBV5-6 and TRBJ1-2): DAGVTQSPTHLIKTRGQQVTLRCSPKSGHDTVSWYQQALGQGPQFIFQYYEEEERQRGNFPDRFSGHQFPNYSSELNVNALLLGDSALYLCASSRDRGLYGYTFGSGTRLTVV.

V and J are TRBV4-3 and TRBJ2-5; D is perhaps TRBD1 (6 bases). Germline values: CDR1 LGHNA, CDR2 YSLEER. The CDR3 consists of 14 residues. Trimming took 1 base from V and 5 from J, leaving 11 bases between them. Here the CDR3 DNA reads TGCGCCAGCAGCCAAGGGTGGGGGCAGGAGACCCAGTACTTC. Translating gives CASSQGWGQETQYF.

This chain connects TRBV28 to TRBJ2-2, with TRBD2 matching over 12 bases. Per the germline V gene, CDR1 is MDHEN and CDR2 is SYDVKM. The CDR3 spans 12 residues. Germline trimming cut 8 bases from V and 14 bases from J; bases unmatched to any gene: 6. The CDR3 DNA is TGTGCCAGCCGAAGGACTAGCGGGGTTCTGTTTTTT. Its translation is CASRRTSGVLFF.

The V gene is TRBV6-5, the J gene TRBJ1-1; 7 bases fit TRBD1. This CDR3 has 13 amino acids. CDR1 and CDR2 (germline): MNHEY, SVGAGI. Germline trimming cut 5 bases from V and 7 bases from J; bases unmatched to any gene: 7. CDR3 sequence reads: CASSRGGLYEAFF. The DNA of the CDR3 is TGTGCCAGCAGTCGAGGGGGCTTGTATGAAGCTTTCTTT.

The CDR3 bases are TGTGCCAGCAACGTCAGGCCTGGAAACACCATATATTTT. It codes for CASNVRPGNTIYF. The chain is built from TRBV6-5 and TRBJ1-3; D uncertain. Trimming shortened V by 7 bases and J by 2 bases, and 9 bases separated the two germline ends. Per germline, CDR1 MNHEY and CDR2 SVGAGI. CDR3 length equals 13 residues.